This T cell receptor (beta chain) was identified in a study of shared clonotypes between healthy human individuals. Trimming stripped 9 bases from V and 4 bases from J, with 17 bases between. In germline, CDR1 is LNHDA, CDR2 SQIVND (reference sequence). This CDR3 region has 14 residues. Libraries were prepared by immunoSEQ multiplex PCR; TCRdb keeps only in-frame clonotypes and omits some of them. The sample lists hundreds of thousands of clones, about 90% occurring once. As for this clone: Its antigen is still unknown.

Naive CD8 cells were CD45RO-negative, positively selected for CCR7, excluding terminally differentiated effector memory CD45RA+ cells. Study-level points and caveats: Generation probabilities of non-shared clonotypes were lower (relative to those shared by all four donors).

The J gene is TRBJ2-3, the V gene TRBV19; unclear D gene. The sequencing input was naive CD8+ T cells sorted from blood. The origin of this receptor is a man aged 25-45 years in good health. Here the CDR3 reads CASSGQRWPDTQYF. DNA of the CDR3: TGTGCCAGCTCTGGCCAGCGCTGGCCAGATACGCAGTATTTT.